A selection of T cell receptor beta chains follows, all from one sample in a study of T cells in Graves' hyperthyroidism and ophthalmopathy. One entry per CDR3 protein results from TCRdb running MiXCR on the multiplex PCR reads. The profile shows about 290,000 distinct CDR3 sequences, about an eighth of them singletons. Sequencing was done on a sample of blood. These receptors came from a woman aged 25 to 45 with Graves' hyperthyroidism that later progressed to Graves' ophthalmopathy. Each CDR3 is given without its conserved first and last residue. Clone sizes are given selectively: once, few, many, or a class where the clone is expanded.

>TRBJ2-4|TRBV28|.
ATRGAGIQY
>TRBJ2-7|TRBV4-1|few
ASSQVGGSDEQY
>TRBJ2-1|TRBV7-9|many
ASSLIGRGSSYNEQF
>TRBJ2-7|TRBV7-2|many
ASRPPGLAGGGGEQY
>TRBJ1-1|TRBV14|many
ASSQGLEAF
>TRBJ2-3|TRBV6-2/TRBV6-3|.
ASSYIRGSTDTQY
>TRBJ1-1|TRBV5-1|many
ASSARQGGGEAF
>TRBJ1-2|TRBV5-1|many
ASSWGTGFDGYT
>TRBJ2-7|TRBV29-1|.
SVPHLEQY
>TRBJ1-3|TRBV7-9|many
ASSDRQEGNTIY
>TRBJ2-1|TRBV4-2|many
ASSQDDGAIKYNEQF
>TRBJ2-5|TRBV7-9|many
ASSSSQETQY
>TRBJ1-3|TRBV15|.
ATSRAPGTGGMSGNTIY
>TRBJ1-5|TRBV7-2|.
ASSSDRGTPQPQH
>TRBJ1-1|TRBV7-6|many
ASSLDRHLEAF
>TRBJ2-1|TRBV7-3|many
ASSLDSGRAREQF
>TRBJ2-7|TRBV27|few
ASSSGTPIYEQY
>TRBJ2-1|TRBV4-3|.
ASSQGWGREGEQF
>TRBJ2-1|TRBV7-9|many
ASSLDGQSGLSSYNEQF
>TRBJ2-7|TRBV29-1|many
SVEGQGSSYEQY
>TRBJ2-3|TRBV2|many
ASTPESGSTDTQY
>TRBJ1-1|TRBV12-3/TRBV12-4|many
ASSLFKNTEAF
>TRBJ1-1|TRBV29-1|many
SALLSHLGTEAF